The next 32 T cell receptor beta chains were all read from a single sample in a study of CD8+ T cells in alopecia areata. RNA was extracted and reverse transcribed into cDNA as the sequencing template. Produced via immunoSEQ multiplex PCR; TCRdb's table is partial and in-frame only. Here the sample spans 150,000 or so clones, approximately 45% being singletons. Sequenced material: CD4+ T cells sorted from blood. The source of these receptors is a human donor with alopecia areata.

The genes are TRBV9 and TRBJ2-7; a weak D match, TRBD1 (6 bases). The CDR3 consists of 13 residues. Trimming left V 4 bases short and J 2 bases short, with 10 bases between. The germline gives CDR1 SGDLS, CDR2 YYNGEE. The CDR3: CASSLGQPYEQYF. CDR3 in DNA: TGTGCCAGCAGCCTCGGACAGCCCTACGAGCAGTACTTC. Looking up the rest from reference TRBV9 and TRBJ2-7 gives the full variable domain: DSGVTQTPKHLITATGQRVTLRCSPRSGDLSVYWYQQSLDQGLQFLIQYYNGEERAKGNILERFSAQQFPDLHSELNLSSLELGDSALYFCASSLGQPYEQYFGPGTRLTVT.

V usage is TRBV18 and J usage is TRBJ2-5, with D perhaps TRBD2 (5 bases). V was clipped by 3 bases and J by 5 bases, with 13 bases between them. Germline-derived CDR1 and CDR2 are KGHSH and LQKENI. This CDR3 comprises 14 residues. This chain's CDR3 is CASSPGSGFETQYF. The CDR3 region has the DNA TGTGCCAGCTCACCGGGCAGCGGATTCGAGACCCAGTACTTC.

The chain has TRBV30 and TRBJ2-1; 13 bases line up with TRBD2. This CDR3 contains 15 residues. V gave up 4 bases and J gave up 10 bases; unmatched junction bases: 10. CDR1 and CDR2 (germline): GTSNPN, SVGIG (reference sequence). This chain's CDR3 is CAWKNPGTSGVEQFF. CDR3 nucleotides: TGTGCCTGGAAGAACCCCGGGACTAGCGGGGTGGAGCAGTTCTTC.

The J gene is TRBJ1-2, the V gene TRBV18; the match to TRBD1 covers 8 bases. The V gene's germline CDR1 is KGHSH and CDR2 LQKENI. V lost 6 bases and J lost 8; bases outside the gene matches: 11. The CDR3 covers 14 residues. The CDR3 DNA sequence: TGTGCCAGCTCGCCAGCCCGGACAGGGTCCGGCTACACCTTC. This sequence encodes CASSPARTGSGYTF.

In its sample, this clone was seen a few times. The CDR3 nucleotides read TGCAGCGTTGCAACCGTAGGGAAGAACACTGAAGCTTTCTTT. It translates to CSVATVGKNTEAFF. The rearrangement links TRBV29-1 to TRBJ1-1, with unresolved D. This CDR3 region has 14 residues. V lost 4 bases and J 1 base, leaving 13 bases between the germline ends. The V gene's germline CDR1 is SQVTM and CDR2 ANQGSEA.

V is TRBV29-1 and J is TRBJ2-3; the match to TRBD2 covers 7 bases. This CDR3 region has 13 residues. From germline, CDR1 is SQVTM and CDR2 ANQGSEA. J gave up 1 base and V 7 bases, and 5 bases lay outside the gene matches. The CDR3, as DNA: TGCAGCGCCGGTCGGGGGGGCACAGATACGCAGTATTTT. This encodes CSAGRGGTDTQYF.

V gene TRBV29-1 combines with J gene TRBJ2-5; no reliable D call. Trimming took off 7 bases at V and 4 bases at J, with 13 bases between the two ends. Germline CDR1 and CDR2: SQVTM and ANQGSEA. This CDR3 contains 12 residues. This CDR3 reads CSGAKELETQYF. CDR3 DNA: TGCAGCGGCGCCAAGGAGTTAGAGACCCAGTACTTC.

The chain joins TRBV9 to TRBJ2-1; 10 bases map to TRBD2. Losses at the gene ends were 0 bases for V and 2 bases for J; bases not matched to a gene: 2. The CDR3 is 16 amino acids. Germline V gene lookup returns CDR1 SGDLS and CDR2 YYNGEE. In nucleotides, the CDR3 is TGTGCCAGCAGCGTAGGGACTAGCGGACCCTACAATGAGCAGTTCTTC. Protein product: CASSVGTSGPYNEQFF.

This clone was observed a handful of times. J is TRBJ2-7 and V is TRBV7-9, with D possibly TRBD1 on 5 matching bases. The CDR3 sequence is 14 residues long. Germline lookup yields CDR1 SEHNR and CDR2 FQNEAQ (reference sequence). Trimming took 1 base from V and 7 from J, leaving 14 bases between them. The CDR3: CASSLVAGLGEQYF. As DNA, the CDR3 is TGTGCCAGCAGCTTAGTGGCAGGGTTAGGGGAGCAGTACTTC.

The genes are TRBV4-2 and TRBJ1-2; D remains ambiguous. V was cut by 4 bases and J by 4 bases, with 10 bases left in between. CDR1 and CDR2 (germline): LGHNA, YNFKEQ. This CDR3 has 13 residues. CDR3 protein: CASSLDQVYGYTF. The CDR3, as DNA: TGTGCCAGCAGCCTCGACCAGGTCTATGGCTACACCTTC.

This chain uses TRBV5-1 with TRBJ2-1; D is possibly TRBD2 (6 bases). V was cut by 3 bases and J by 0 bases, with 16 bases left in between. The CDR3 is 17 amino acids. From germline, CDR1 is SGHRS and CDR2 YFSETQ. The CDR3 loop is CASSSTTGLSSYNEQFF. CDR3 bases: TGCGCCAGCAGCTCTACTACAGGACTAAGCTCCTACAATGAGCAGTTCTTC.

This clone appeared a few times. The chain uses TRBV27 and TRBJ1-2; 7 nucleotides match TRBD1. Trimming removed 6 bases from V and 6 bases from J; junction bases left unmatched: 10. The CDR3 totals 14 residues. The V gene's germline CDR1 is MNHEY and CDR2 SMNVEV (reference sequence). In DNA, the CDR3 is TGTGCCAGCAGCATGACTGAGACAGGGCATGGCTACACCTTC. Translating gives CASSMTETGHGYTF.

The chain carries TRBV5-4 and TRBJ2-7, with D perhaps assigned TRBD1 or TRBD2 (6 bases each). The V and J ends lost 0 bases and 6 bases respectively, with 10 bases between them. CDR1 and CDR2 from the germline V gene are SGHNT and YYREEE (reference sequence). This CDR3 spans 13 amino acids. The CDR3 loop is CASSLEGGREQYF. The CDR3 DNA reads as TGTGCCAGCAGCTTGGAGGGGGGACGCGAGCAGTACTTC.

This chain links TRBV6-5 with TRBJ2-1, with TRBD1 identical over 9 bases. The CDR3 consists of 15 residues. Germline CDR1 is MNHEY and CDR2 is SVGAGI. After removal of 0 bases from V and 5 bases from J, the junction contained 2 bases not matched to a gene. The CDR3 coding sequence is TGTGCCAGCAGTTACTCTGGGACAGGGCACAATGAGCAGTTCTTC. Encoded protein: CASSYSGTGHNEQFF.

The chain employs TRBV4-2 and TRBJ2-1; 10 bases map to TRBD2. The germline CDR1 and CDR2 sequences are LGHNA and YNFKEQ. Trimming cost V 0 bases and J 7 bases; bases outside gene matches: 9. CDR3 length equals 17 residues. The CDR3 bases are TGTGCCAGCAGCCAAGATCTAGCGGGAGACGGGAAGAATGAGCAGTTCTTC. It is translated as CASSQDLAGDGKNEQFF.

J is TRBJ2-7 and V is TRBV29-1; perhaps TRBD1 as D (6 bases). This CDR3 region has 13 residues. The germline CDR1 and CDR2 sequences are SQVTM and ANQGSEA. V was trimmed by 5 bases and J by 2 bases, leaving 13 bases between them. CDR3 protein: CSVFFRGTYEQYF. The CDR3 DNA follows: TGCAGCGTTTTCTTCAGGGGTACCTACGAGCAGTACTTC.

This clone was seen many times. The chain combines TRBV6-1 with TRBJ2-5; the D call may be TRBD1 or TRBD2 (5 bases each). Trimming stripped 4 bases from V and 4 bases from J, with 7 bases between. In germline, CDR1 is MNHNS, CDR2 SASEGT. The CDR3 consists of 12 residues. DNA for the CDR3: TGTGCCAGCAGTGCGGGGACAGAGACCCAGTACTTC. Amino acids: CASSAGTETQYF.

The chain links TRBV29-1 to TRBJ2-7; a possible D gene is TRBD1 (5 bases). Trimming took 6 bases from V and 0 from J, leaving 12 bases between them. Germline V gene data show CDR1 as SQVTM and CDR2 as ANQGSEA. The CDR3 consists of 13 residues. CDR3 region: CSVLKTDSYEQYF. DNA of the CDR3: TGCAGCGTCCTCAAGACAGACTCCTACGAGCAGTACTTC.

This clone has just a few counts. Within the sample, other DNA sequences also encode this same CDR3. V usage is TRBV18 and J usage is TRBJ2-3, with D uncertain. Germline CDR1 is KGHSH and CDR2 is LQKENI. The CDR3 spans 12 residues. V was clipped by 3 bases and J by 1 base, with 2 bases between them. The CDR3 loop reads CASSPRTDTQYF. The CDR3 nucleotides read TGTGCCAGCTCACCTCGCACAGATACGCAGTATTTT.

The chain joins TRBV2 to TRBJ1-5; no firm D call. From germline, CDR1 is SNHLY and CDR2 FYNNEI. Deletions cut 6 bases from V and 6 bases from J, with 15 bases between. CDR3 length: 14 amino acids. The CDR3 is CASRGTSFSQPQHF. The DNA of the CDR3 is TGTGCCAGCAGGGGAACAAGTTTCAGTCAGCCCCAGCATTTT. The full variable domain, rest sourced from reference TRBV2 and TRBJ1-5, is EPEVTQTPSHQVTQMGQEVILRCVPISNHLYFYWYRQILGQKVEFLVSFYNNEISEKSEIFDDQFSVERPDGSNFTLKIRSTKLEDSAMYFCASRGTSFSQPQHFGDGTRLSIL.

V usage is TRBV29-1 and J usage is TRBJ2-1, with D tentatively TRBD2 (6 bases). Trimming removed 4 bases from V and 12 bases from J, with 25 bases in between. The CDR3 has 15 amino acids. CDR1 and CDR2 from the germline V gene are SQVTM and ANQGSEA. The CDR3 region is CSVGPVGSSSVGQFF. The CDR3 DNA sequence: TGCAGCGTTGGTCCGGTGGGTTCTTCTAGCGTAGGGCAGTTCTTC.

The chain employs TRBV5-1 and TRBJ1-4, with 7 bases fitting TRBD1. V lost 4 bases and J lost 6; bases outside the gene matches: 6. The length of the CDR3 is 14 residues. Germline lookup yields CDR1 SGHRS and CDR2 YFSETQ. CDR3 DNA sequence: TGCGCCAGCAGCCTGCGGACAGGTGATGAAAAACTGTTTTTT. As protein: CASSLRTGDEKLFF. Full variable domain (missing parts from reference TRBV5-1 and TRBJ1-4): KAGVTQTPRYLIKTRGQQVTLSCSPISGHRSVSWYQQTPGQGLQFLFEYFSETQRNKGNFPGRFSGRQFSNSRSEMNVSTLELGDSALYLCASSLRTGDEKLFFGSGTQLSVL.

V and J are TRBV28 and TRBJ2-7; D is perhaps TRBD1 (5 bases). CDR1 is MDHEN, CDR2 SYDVKM, per germline. The CDR3 covers 15 residues. Trimming pared 7 bases from V and 6 bases from J, leaving 22 bases between. In DNA, the CDR3 is TGTGCCAGCACCACGTCGGACATGTTCGGTCCCGAGCAGTACTTC. This codes for CASTTSDMFGPEQYF. The whole variable domain, filled in from reference TRBV28 and TRBJ2-7, reads DVKVTQSSRYLVKRTGEKVFLECVQDMDHENMFWYRQDPGLGLRLIYFSYDVKMKEKGDIPEGYSVSREKKERFSLILESASTNQTSMYLCASTTSDMFGPEQYFGPGTRLTVT.

This clone was detected only a few times. The chain combines TRBV2 with TRBJ1-5; the D is unclear. The CDR3 is made up of 14 amino acids. The V gene's germline CDR1 is SNHLY and CDR2 FYNNEI. V was shortened by 3 bases and J by 6 bases, with 12 bases between the two germline ends. This CDR3 is CASSDVEVAQPQHF. CDR3 coding DNA: TGTGCCAGCAGTGATGTGGAGGTGGCTCAGCCCCAGCATTTT.

This clone was recorded only once. The rearrangement links TRBV7-9 to TRBJ2-3; TRBD1 aligns across 9 bases. The trim removed 4 bases at V and 2 bases at J, leaving 13 bases unmatched. Per germline, CDR1 SEHNR and CDR2 FQNEAQ (reference sequence). This CDR3 is 18 amino acids long. Here the CDR3 reads CASSSPLTGGIITDTQYF. The CDR3 DNA is TGTGCCAGCAGCTCCCCCTTGACAGGGGGAATAATCACAGATACGCAGTATTTT.

The table lists this clone with a count of one. The chain links TRBV5-1 to TRBJ2-7; TRBD2 agrees at 9 bases. The CDR3 covers 15 residues. Germline V CDR1 and CDR2: SGHRS, YFSETQ. After removal of 4 bases from V and 2 bases from J, the junction contained 7 bases not matched to a gene. DNA for the CDR3: TGCGCCAGCAGCCCCACTAGCGGGTCCCCCTACGAGCAGTACTTC. Its protein product is CASSPTSGSPYEQYF.

Only a few counts were recorded for this clone. The CDR3 loop reads CSVVLLALQSTDTQYF. In DNA, the CDR3 is TGCAGCGTTGTGCTCCTAGCCCTACAATCCACAGATACGCAGTATTTT. V is TRBV29-1 and J is TRBJ2-3, with a tentative D call TRBD2 (5 bases). CDR3 length: 16 amino acids. CDR1 is SQVTM and CDR2 is ANQGSEA in the germline V gene. The V end was cut by 4 bases, the J end by 2 bases, with 19 bases between.

The chain carries TRBV18 and TRBJ1-2; TRBD1 is a possible D gene (5 bases). CDR1 is KGHSH, CDR2 LQKENI, per germline. CDR3 length: 15 amino acids. V was cut by 6 bases and J by 5 bases, with 19 bases left in between. In DNA, the CDR3 is TGTGCCAGCTCCTCAGATGCCGGGACGCCATATGGCTACACCTTC. This translates into CASSSDAGTPYGYTF. The full variable domain, rest sourced from reference TRBV18 and TRBJ1-2, is NAGVMQNPRHLVRRRGQEARLRCSPMKGHSHVYWYRQLPEEGLKFMVYLQKENIIDESGMPKERFSAEFPKEGPSILRIQQVVRGDSAAYFCASSSDAGTPYGYTFGSGTRLTVV.

This chain connects TRBV19 to TRBJ1-1, with 7 positions matching TRBD1. This CDR3 region has 13 residues. CDR1 and CDR2 (germline): LNHDA, SQIVND (reference sequence). Trimming at V came to 10 bases and at J to 10 bases, leaving 15 bases not matched to a gene. CDR3 sequence: CATVRDRAQGAFF. Here the CDR3 DNA reads TGTGCCACCGTACGGGACAGAGCCCAAGGAGCTTTCTTT.

This chain links TRBV5-6 with TRBJ2-7; 7 bases are a match to TRBD2. The germline gives CDR1 SGHDT, CDR2 YYEEEE. Unmatched junction bases numbered 9, after V lost 2 bases and J lost 7 bases. The CDR3 spans 14 residues. The CDR3 is CASSFPSGKVEQYF. For the CDR3, the DNA is TGTGCCAGCAGCTTTCCAAGCGGGAAGGTAGAGCAGTACTTC. Looking up the rest from reference TRBV5-6 and TRBJ2-7 gives the full variable domain: DAGVTQSPTHLIKTRGQQVTLRCSPKSGHDTVSWYQQALGQGPQFIFQYYEEEERQRGNFPDRFSGHQFPNYSSELNVNALLLGDSALYLCASSFPSGKVEQYFGPGTRLTVT.

The V call is TRBV29-1, the J call TRBJ1-1, with 7 bases aligning to TRBD1. Losses at the gene ends were 6 bases for V and 2 bases for J; bases not matched to a gene: 6. This CDR3 has 13 residues. Germline V gene data show CDR1 as SQVTM and CDR2 as ANQGSEA. CDR3 region: CSVVTGSNTEAFF. CDR3 in DNA: TGCAGCGTCGTGACAGGGTCAAACACTGAAGCTTTCTTT.

The V call is TRBV7-3, the J call TRBJ2-1; 7 bases map to TRBD1. V was pared by 5 bases and J by 7 bases, with 11 bases of the junction left unmatched. CDR1 SGHTA and CDR2 FQGTGA come from the germline V gene. The CDR3 is made up of 15 amino acids. The CDR3 nucleotides read TGTGCCAGCAGCCTACAGGGGACGAAGCAGAATGAGCAGTTCTTC. Protein: CASSLQGTKQNEQFF.